Shown below are 25 T cell receptor beta chains from a single sample sequenced in a study of blood T cells in healthy people across ages. It was with a sample-barcoded 5' primer and a J-beta primer mix that a second PCR of roughly 7 to 12 cycles was run. Each CDR3 protein gets one entry after TCRdb re-called the 5' RACE reads with MiXCR. The sample includes about 540,000 distinct CDR3 sequences, under 30% of them seen just once. The same specimen was also included in a second study, on T cells of mothers and their children.

Sequencing was performed on blood. The receptors come from a boy aged 5-17 years in good health.

The chain joins TRBV29-1 to TRBJ1-2; D not certain. This CDR3 is 12 amino acids long. Between the trimmed V and J ends, which lost 0 bases and 9 bases, there was a span of 11 bases. The germline V gene has CDR1 SQVTM and CDR2 ANQGSEA. CDR3 in amino acids: CSVEDPAGRYTF. CDR3 coding DNA: TGCAGCGTTGAAGACCCTGCAGGCCGCTACACCTTC.

The V call is TRBV5-1, the J call TRBJ1-1; D is uncertain. The CDR3 covers 15 residues. Trimming took off 1 base at V and 1 base at J, with 11 bases between the two ends. Germline loops: CDR1 SGHRS, CDR2 YFSETQ. This chain's CDR3 is CASSLSPAGNTEAFF. CDR3 in DNA: TGCGCCAGCAGCTTGTCGCCGGCAGGGAACACTGAAGCTTTCTTT.

This clonotype appeared many times. V and J are TRBV14 and TRBJ2-5; D is uncertain. The CDR3 sequence is 15 residues long. Germline-derived CDR1 and CDR2 are SGHDN and FVKESK. V was trimmed by 3 bases and J by 4 bases, leaving 15 bases between them. CDR3 sequence reads: CASSQTTVAGETQYF. CDR3 coding DNA: TGTGCCAGCAGCCAGACGACCGTGGCTGGAGAGACCCAGTACTTC.

This clonotype has more than one count but fewer than ten. The J gene is TRBJ2-5, the V gene TRBV28; perhaps D is TRBD1 or TRBD2 (5 bases each). Germline V gene sequence: CDR1 MDHEN, CDR2 SYDVKM. Trimming pared 6 bases from V and 1 base from J, leaving 15 bases between. The CDR3 sequence is 15 residues long. The CDR3 region has the DNA TGTGCCAGCAGGTCCTATGGGGGATTCCAAGAGACCCAGTACTTC. Protein sequence: CASRSYGGFQETQYF.

There are a few counts of this clonotype. The chain joins TRBV6-5 to TRBJ1-2, with TRBD1 identical over 11 bases. The CDR3 has 14 residues. With 7 bases clipped from V and 3 bases from J, the junction kept 4 bases outside the gene matches. Germline CDR1 MNHEY, CDR2 SVGAGI. CDR3 loop: CASTGTGGYYGYTF. CDR3 sequence (DNA): TGTGCCAGCACTGGGACAGGGGGGTACTATGGCTACACCTTC.

This clonotype was found a few times. The chain combines TRBV6-2 or TRBV6-3 with TRBJ2-7; D not certain. The V gene lost 0 bases and the J gene lost 5 bases, with 23 bases spanning the gap. Germline V lookup: CDR1 MNHEY, CDR2 SVGEGT. The CDR3 has 18 residues. In DNA form, the CDR3 reads TGTGCCAGCAGTTACTCGAGTCGGAACCTCATGGGATCTCACGAGCAGTACTTC. This gives the protein CASSYSSRNLMGSHEQYF.

The rearrangement uses TRBV20-1 and TRBJ2-1; 12 bases line up with TRBD2. The CDR3 spans 15 residues. V gave up 0 bases and J gave up 6 bases; unmatched junction bases: 3. Per the germline V gene, CDR1 is DFQATT and CDR2 is SNEGSKA (reference sequence). The CDR3 nucleotides are TGCAGTGCTAGAGATAGACTAGCGGGAGTCAATGAGCAGTTCTTC. It specifies CSARDRLAGVNEQFF.

This clonotype was observed a handful of times. The chain joins TRBV11-2 to TRBJ1-1, with D possibly being TRBD1 (6 bases). V was clipped by 1 base and J by 3 bases, with 15 bases between them. CDR3 length: 16 residues. Per the germline V gene, CDR1 is SGHAT and CDR2 is FQNNGV. The CDR3 nucleotides read TGTGCCAGCAGCTTAGGGCCAGGGGCCGTATACACTGAAGCTTTCTTT. Translated, it gives CASSLGPGAVYTEAFF. Together with reference TRBV11-2 and TRBJ1-1, the CDR3 gives the full variable domain: EAGVAQSPRYKIIEKRQSVAFWCNPISGHATLYWYQQILGQGPKLLIQFQNNGVVDDSQLPKDRFSAERLKGVDSTLKIQPAKLEDSAVYLCASSLGPGAVYTEAFFGQGTRLTVV.

This clonotype was observed a few times. V gene TRBV24-1 combines with J gene TRBJ1-4; no clear D. CDR1 and CDR2 from the germline V gene are KGHDR and SFDVKD. Deletions cut 4 bases from V and 10 bases from J, with 9 bases between. The CDR3 totals 12 residues. As DNA, the CDR3 is TGTGCCACCAGTGACCCTTCAAGAAAACTGTTTTTT. The encoded protein is CATSDPSRKLFF.

The gene calls are TRBV5-1 and TRBJ1-4, with 8 nucleotides matching TRBD1. The CDR3 runs to 15 residues. With V trimmed by 4 bases and J by 8 bases, 10 bases remained unmatched. CDR1 and CDR2 from the germline V gene are SGHRS and YFSETQ. The CDR3 sequence is CASSPATGGQEKLFF. The DNA for the CDR3 is TGCGCCAGCAGCCCCGCAACAGGGGGGCAGGAAAAACTGTTTTTT. The full variable domain, its missing parts supplied by reference TRBV5-1 and TRBJ1-4, is KAGVTQTPRYLIKTRGQQVTLSCSPISGHRSVSWYQQTPGQGLQFLFEYFSETQRNKGNFPGRFSGRQFSNSRSEMNVSTLELGDSALYLCASSPATGGQEKLFFGSGTQLSVL.

The chain uses TRBV6-6 and TRBJ2-5, with 9 bases matching TRBD1. Germline V gives CDR1 MNHNY, CDR2 SVGAGI (reference sequence). This CDR3 is built from 16 residues. V shed 8 bases, J shed 4 bases, and the junction held 14 bases outside the gene matches. The CDR3: CASGGLEDRGRETQYF. In DNA, the CDR3 is TGTGCCAGCGGCGGTTTAGAGGACAGGGGACGAGAGACCCAGTACTTC.

The rearrangement uses TRBV28 and TRBJ2-4; TRBD1 matches at 11 bases. V lost 5 bases to trimming and J lost 8 bases; unmatched junction nucleotides: 11. CDR1 is MDHEN, CDR2 SYDVKM, per germline. The CDR3 length is 16 residues. In nucleotides, the CDR3 is TGTGCCAGCAGTGGACCAAGGACAGGGGGCGGATACATTCAGTACTTC. Protein sequence: CASSGPRTGGGYIQYF.

A few counts support this clonotype. J is TRBJ2-7 and V is TRBV20-1, with 13 bases matching TRBD2. CDR1 and CDR2 (germline): DFQATT, SNEGSKA (reference sequence). V dropped 7 bases and J dropped 4; count of bases not matched to a gene: 13. This CDR3 is 16 amino acids long. The CDR3 sequence is CSVLGLAGTISYEQYF. CDR3 coding DNA: TGCAGTGTGTTGGGACTAGCGGGGACTATTTCGTACGAGCAGTACTTC.

This clonotype was detected ten times or more. V and J are TRBV7-2 and TRBJ2-5; no reliable D call. Germline V gene sequence: CDR1 SGHTA, CDR2 FQGNSA. CDR3 length equals 12 residues. Between the trimmed V and J ends, which lost 2 bases and 4 bases, there was a span of 5 bases. CDR3 coding DNA: TGTGCCAGCAGCTTACCCCCAGAGACCCAGTACTTC. The encoded protein is CASSLPPETQYF.

The rearrangement joins TRBV7-3 to TRBJ2-2, with D tentatively TRBD1 or TRBD2 (6 bases each). Per the germline V gene, CDR1 is SGHTA and CDR2 is FQGTGA. Trimming stripped 1 base from V and 2 bases from J, with 8 bases between. This CDR3 is 15 amino acids long. CDR3 in amino acids: CASSLMGGNTGELFF. The DNA for the CDR3 is TGTGCCAGCAGCTTAATGGGGGGCAACACCGGGGAGCTGTTTTTT.

The chain combines TRBV6-1 with TRBJ2-7, with D perhaps TRBD1 (7 bases). The CDR3 extends over 15 amino acids. Germline V gives CDR1 MNHNS, CDR2 SASEGT. Trimming pared 3 bases from V and 7 bases from J, leaving 19 bases between. CDR3 nucleotide sequence: TGTGCCAGCAGTGACGCGGCCAGGGGGGAACGGGAGCAGTACTTC. It specifies CASSDAARGEREQYF.

This chain connects TRBV30 to TRBJ1-5; 7 bases are a match to TRBD1. V gave up 4 bases and J gave up 4 bases; unmatched junction bases: 10. Per the germline V gene, CDR1 is GTSNPN and CDR2 is SVGIG (reference sequence). The CDR3 has 15 residues. The CDR3: CAWTPGGTANQPQHF. DNA of the CDR3: TGTGCCTGGACCCCTGGAGGGACAGCAAATCAGCCCCAGCATTTT. Complete variable domain (other parts from reference TRBV30 and TRBJ1-5): SQTIHQWPATLVQPVGSPLSLECTVEGTSNPNLYWYRQAAGRGLQLLFYSVGIGQISSEVPQNLSASRPQDRQFILSSKKLLLSDSGFYLCAWTPGGTANQPQHFGDGTRLSIL.

This clonotype has more than one count but fewer than ten. The rearrangement joins TRBV9 to TRBJ2-1; 9 nucleotides match TRBD2. Germline V CDR1 and CDR2: SGDLS, YYNGEE. There are 19 residues in the CDR3. Trimming took 1 base from V and 3 from J; bases not matched to a gene: 14. CDR3: CASSVRGELAGLDYNEQFF. The CDR3 DNA sequence: TGTGCCAGCAGCGTACGAGGGGAGCTAGCGGGATTGGACTACAATGAGCAGTTCTTC.

With regard to this clonotype: At one of its ends the junction is not consistent with the germline gene, which may arise from a read error. This chain links TRBV10-3 with TRBJ2-3; TRBD2 matches 9 bases. The germline V gene has CDR1 ENHRY and CDR2 SYGVKD. CDR3 length equals 14 residues. This chain's CDR3 is CAISFSGSTDMQYF. The CDR3 bases are TGTGCCATCAGCTTTAGCGGGAGCACAGATATGCAGTATTTT.

The rearrangement uses TRBV4-3 and TRBJ2-5; 7 nucleotides line up with TRBD1. The J call is in doubt because the DNA end fits TRBJ2-7 better. The CDR3 totals 16 residues. Germline values: CDR1 LGHNA, CDR2 YSLEER. DNA for the CDR3: TGCGCCAGCAGCCAAGATAAGGGGACAGACTCCTACGAGCAGTACTTC. This translates into CASSQDKGTDSYEQYF.

V usage is TRBV5-5 and J usage is TRBJ1-4; D gene unclear. The V end lost 2 bases, the J end lost 8 bases, and 13 bases lay between the germline ends. The V gene's germline CDR1 is SGHKS and CDR2 YYEKEE (reference sequence). This CDR3 has 14 residues. CDR3 sequence (DNA): TGTGCCAGCAGCTTTGGTCTATTGGGAGAAAAACTGTTTTTT. This sequence encodes CASSFGLLGEKLFF. The full variable domain, in which reference TRBV5-5 and TRBJ1-4 provide the parts outside the CDR3, is DAGVTQSPTHLIKTRGQQVTLRCSPISGHKSVSWYQQVLGQGPQFIFQYYEKEERGRGNFPDRFSARQFPNYSSELNVNALLLGDSALYLCASSFGLLGEKLFFGSGTQLSVL.

This clonotype was seen ten or more times. The J gene is TRBJ2-5, the V gene TRBV9; D remains ambiguous. V lost 1 base, J lost 5 bases, and 9 bases lay in between. The CDR3 runs to 13 residues. Germline lookup yields CDR1 SGDLS and CDR2 YYNGEE. The CDR3 bases are TGTGCCAGCAGCGTATCGTCTTGGGAGACCCAGTACTTC. Amino acid sequence: CASSVSSWETQYF.

V usage is TRBV6-2 or TRBV6-3 and J usage is TRBJ2-7; D is unclear. The V gene lost 6 bases and the J gene lost 6 bases, with 18 bases spanning the gap. The CDR3 has 14 residues. In germline, CDR1 is MNHEY, CDR2 SVGEGT. The CDR3 loop reads CASRTTLGVSEQYF. CDR3 DNA sequence: TGTGCCAGCAGAACCACCCTTGGGGTCTCCGAGCAGTACTTC.

The chain carries TRBV4-3 and TRBJ2-5; D remains unclear. The CDR3 sequence is 13 residues long. Germline V lookup: CDR1 LGHNA, CDR2 YSLEER. Trimming took 0 bases from V and 5 from J, leaving 7 bases between them. The CDR3 DNA reads as TGCGCCAGCAGCCAAGAAGTCTGGGAGACCCAGTACTTC. It encodes CASSQEVWETQYF.

In its sample, this clonotype was seen many times. The chain combines TRBV20-1 with TRBJ1-5; D is uncertain. Germline V CDR1 and CDR2: DFQATT, SNEGSKA (reference sequence). With 1 base removed from V and 4 bases from J, the gap between germline ends came to 8 bases. CDR3 length: 13 residues. The CDR3 region is CSARGTGNQPQHF. Written as DNA, the CDR3 is TGCAGTGCTAGAGGTACGGGGAATCAGCCCCAGCATTTT.